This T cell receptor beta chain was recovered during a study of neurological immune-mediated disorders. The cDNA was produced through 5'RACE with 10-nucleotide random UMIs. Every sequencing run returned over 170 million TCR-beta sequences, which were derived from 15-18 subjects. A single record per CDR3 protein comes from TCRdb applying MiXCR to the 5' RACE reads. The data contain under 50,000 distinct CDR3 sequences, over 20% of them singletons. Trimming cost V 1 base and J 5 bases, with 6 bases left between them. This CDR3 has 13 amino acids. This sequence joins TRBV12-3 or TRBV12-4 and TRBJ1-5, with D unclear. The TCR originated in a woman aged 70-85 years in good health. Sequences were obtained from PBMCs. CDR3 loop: CASSLGGYQPQHF. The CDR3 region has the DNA TGTGCCAGCAGTTTAGGAGGGTATCAGCCCCAGCATTTT.